This T cell receptor (beta chain) was found in a study of T cells in narcolepsy. On the study more broadly: Healthy controls were enrolled alongside patients with narcolepsy type 1 or type 2. Broader study findings: Comparing one patient's CSF and blood CD4+ clonotypes highlighted HCRT- and TRIB2-specific autoreactive clonotypes.

Looked up from germline, CDR1 is LNHDA and CDR2 is SQIVND (reference sequence). This CDR3 has 16 residues. V lost 6 bases, J lost 0 bases, and 4 bases stayed unmatched. Only in-frame clones appear in the TCRdb table, and some are missing; sequencing was by immunoSEQ multiplex PCR. The profile covers about 40,000 clones, with approximately 85% appearing a single time and about 1.6% taken by the ten largest. Details on this clone: Its antigen is undetermined.

Sequenced material: CD45RA- memory CD4+ T cells from PBMCs. The clonotype originates from a human donor with narcolepsy. This sequence joins TRBV19 and TRBJ1-4; 10 bases align to TRBD1. The CDR3 sequence is CASSRGTGATNEKLFF. As DNA, the CDR3 is TGTGCCAGTAGCCGCGGGACAGGGGCAACTAATGAAAAACTGTTTTTT.